This T cell receptor (beta chain) was captured by sequencing in a study of blood T cell repertoires in COVID-19 (dated by TCRdb to 2020 to 2022). Regarding the study in general: Samples from collaborators originated in the United States, Italy and Spain and spanned both the acute and convalescent phases of COVID-19. The material from the prospective study consisted of cDNA or gDNA derived from T cells, B-cell-depleted T cells, or PBMCs. The dataset comprised deeply sampled blood TCRbeta repertoires from subjects exposed to, actively infected with, or recovered from COVID-19. The repertoires were made available in a free public database intended to serve as a resource for research on the immune response to SARS-CoV-2. Samples came from the ongoing ImmuneRACE study (first 160 participants) plus 1,254 subjects from 6 global collaborators. Sample metadata almost always included a de-identified subject ID, COVID-19 status, age in years and sex. Where HLA class I and class II types were available, the types were taken from metadata supplied by the sample provider, not from assay-based typing.

In Seattle, one collaborating source enrolled patients while the infection was active and tracked those patients longitudinally over the course of disease. Whole blood was collected in K2EDTA tubes by collaborating institutions according to the institutions' own protocols. Collaborator samples were shipped for TCRbeta analysis as frozen whole blood, isolated PBMCs, or DNA extracted from either sample type. Broad study findings and their caveats: How much clinical and demographic metadata was included differed by source and by participant, and the metadata was provided uncurated.

V gives up 6 bases and J gives up 7 bases, and the segment between their germline ends measures 18 bases. From the cysteine up to the phenylalanine, the CDR3 has a length of 14 residues. Only the CDR3 DNA is retained, 42 bases long and in frame from the first base. Taken from the germline V gene (reference sequence), the CDR1 and CDR2 loops are MNHNY and SVGAGI. About this clone: Its cognate antigen has yet to be identified. One base away there is no much larger clone; base qualities are not given.

TCRbeta CDR3 regions were amplified from genomic DNA by means of the immunoSEQ Assay, a bias-controlled multiplex PCR. Regarding the original processing steps: Nucleated cell counts per sample were estimated from amplification of reference gene primers within the assay. To quantify the absolute abundance of each unique TCRbeta CDR3 rearrangement, sequence reads were collapsed and filtered. For each sample, productive Simpson clonality was calculated as the square root of Simpson's diversity index over productive rearrangements. Here the immuneACCESS table is served through TCRdb, limited to in-frame sequences with V and J called. Missing clones are a known gap in these copies; in checked studies unresolved V genes cover under half, and the rest lacks a known reason. V and J calls and clone size are given by that table; D and trimming were obtained from the DNA. This sample has over 150,000 clones in its table, and around four fifths of those were observed once. The top ten constitute 7% of the sample.

The chain couples TRBV6-6 to TRBJ1-2; the D gene cannot be named for sure. This clonotype was obtained from a woman in her 40s with COVID-19, enrolled during active disease. Sample: peripheral blood. The DNA sequence is given as TGTGCCAGCAGCCCGCTCCAGTCCTCCAGTGGCTACACCTTC. Translation gives CASSPLQSSSGYTF.